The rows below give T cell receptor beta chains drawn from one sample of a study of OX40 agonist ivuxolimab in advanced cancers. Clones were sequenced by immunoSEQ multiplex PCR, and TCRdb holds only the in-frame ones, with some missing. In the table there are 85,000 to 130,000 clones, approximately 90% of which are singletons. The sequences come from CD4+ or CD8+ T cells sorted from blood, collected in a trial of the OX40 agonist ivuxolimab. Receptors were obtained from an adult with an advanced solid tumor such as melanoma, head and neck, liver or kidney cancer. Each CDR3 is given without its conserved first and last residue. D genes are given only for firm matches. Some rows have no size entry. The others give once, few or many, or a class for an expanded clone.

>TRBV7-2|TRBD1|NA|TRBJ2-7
ASSLIGTGGYEQY
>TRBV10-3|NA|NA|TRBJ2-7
ASRGGDGGSYEQY
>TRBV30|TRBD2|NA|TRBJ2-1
AWSPGLAGMREQF
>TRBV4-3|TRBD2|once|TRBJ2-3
ASSQEILSGTSGTDTQY
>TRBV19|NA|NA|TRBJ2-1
ASRSETSYNEQF
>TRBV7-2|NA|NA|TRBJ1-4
ASSLGGAPGEKLF
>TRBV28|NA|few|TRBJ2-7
AQLEQTPYEQY
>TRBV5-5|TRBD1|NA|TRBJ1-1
ASRRQGNTEAF
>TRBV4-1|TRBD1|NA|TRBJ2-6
ASSQDRAGGDSGANVLT
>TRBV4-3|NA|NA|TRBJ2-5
ASSPGARKETQY
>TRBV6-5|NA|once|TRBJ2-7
ATTPGVPYEQY
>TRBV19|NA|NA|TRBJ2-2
ASSIRSGTANTGELF
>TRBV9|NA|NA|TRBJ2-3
ASSVGVNRKKY
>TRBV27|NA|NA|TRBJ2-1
ASSLLVGLFDEQF
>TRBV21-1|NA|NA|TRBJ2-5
ASSGQRGIGQETQY
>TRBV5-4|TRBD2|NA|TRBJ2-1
ASSSGRLAGAYNEQF
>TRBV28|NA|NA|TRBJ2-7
ASSPHGTATYEQY